The next 16 T cell receptor beta chains were all read from a single sample in a study of OX40 agonist ivuxolimab in advanced cancers. The repertoire was sequenced with immunoSEQ multiplex PCR; TCRdb's copy has only in-frame clones and lacks some. The table has around 67,000 clones, 87% seen once. Sequenced here: CD4+ or CD8+ T cells sorted from blood, sampled in a trial of the OX40 agonist ivuxolimab. All receptors come from an adult with an advanced solid tumor such as melanoma, head and neck, liver or kidney cancer.

The CDR3 sequence is CASSIGQAYSGNTIYF. CDR3 bases: TGTGCCAGTAGTATTGGACAGGCGTACTCTGGAAACACCATATATTTT. The chain is built from TRBV19 and TRBJ1-3; TRBD1 matches 7 bases. V was pared by 3 bases and J by 0 bases, with 5 bases of the junction left unmatched. This CDR3 is built from 16 residues. CDR1 is LNHDA, CDR2 SQIVND, per germline (reference sequence).

This chain connects TRBV25-1 to TRBJ1-3, with 8 nucleotides matching TRBD1. The ends lost 3 bases at V and 8 bases at J; junction bases unmatched: 3. There are 13 residues in the CDR3. Germline CDR1 and CDR2: MGHDK and SYGVNS. The CDR3 sequence is CASSERQGYTIYF. CDR3 bases: TGTGCCAGCAGTGAGAGACAGGGGTACACCATATATTTT. Full variable domain (rest looked up from reference TRBV25-1 and TRBJ1-3): EADIYQTPRYLVIGTGKKITLECSQTMGHDKMYWYQQDPGMELHLIHYSYGVNSTEKGDLSSESTVSRIRTEHFPLTLESARPSHTSQYLCASSERQGYTIYFGEGSWLTVV.

This clone came up once. This sequence joins TRBV5-1 and TRBJ2-6, with a possible D match to TRBD1 (6 bases). Trimming left V 4 bases short and J 2 bases short, with 13 bases between. Germline loops: CDR1 SGHRS, CDR2 YFSETQ. The CDR3 totals 16 residues. This chain's CDR3 is CASSVKQGAGANVLTF. The CDR3 bases are TGCGCCAGCAGCGTAAAACAGGGTGCTGGGGCCAACGTCCTGACTTTC.

This clone was picked up a small number of times. The V and J genes are TRBV18 and TRBJ1-5, with D uncertain. The germline V gene has CDR1 KGHSH and CDR2 LQKENI. The ends were cut back, 2 bases at V and 5 bases at J, with 7 bases in the middle. There are 13 residues in the CDR3. CDR3 sequence reads: CASSPTGDQPQHF. In DNA, the CDR3 is TGTGCCAGCTCACCAACGGGTGATCAGCCCCAGCATTTT.

This clone was recorded once. The chain links TRBV30 to TRBJ1-2; D gene ambiguous. The CDR3 totals 11 residues. The V gene lost 2 bases and the J gene lost 4 bases, with 5 bases spanning the gap. Germline V gives CDR1 GTSNPN, CDR2 SVGIG (reference sequence). The chain's CDR3 is CAWSSAYGYTF. CDR3 in DNA: TGTGCCTGGAGTTCGGCCTATGGCTACACCTTC.

This clone was observed once. The chain links TRBV7-9 to TRBJ2-3, with D perhaps TRBD1 or TRBD2 (5 bases each). This CDR3 is built from 14 residues. Trimming left V 4 bases short and J 4 bases short, with 12 bases between. CDR1 is SEHNR and CDR2 is FQNEAQ in the germline V gene (reference sequence). The CDR3 DNA sequence: TGTGCCAGCAGCTATGGGGGTTCCGCAGATACGCAGTATTTT. This codes for CASSYGGSADTQYF.

The CDR3 here is CASTLGGTANTGELFF. CDR3 nucleotides: TGCGCCAGCACCCTAGGGGGGACAGCGAACACCGGGGAGCTGTTTTTT. This chain uses TRBV5-1 with TRBJ2-2; TRBD1 is a possible D gene (7 bases). Germline values: CDR1 SGHRS, CDR2 YFSETQ. V lost 6 bases, J lost 0 bases, and 15 bases lay in between. The CDR3 consists of 16 residues.

Only a few counts were recorded for this clone. V gene TRBV29-1 combines with J gene TRBJ2-5; 10 bases are shared with TRBD2. V lost 8 bases and J lost 5; bases outside the gene matches: 5. Looked up from germline, CDR1 is SQVTM and CDR2 is ANQGSEA. There are 12 residues in the CDR3. Here the CDR3 DNA reads TGCAGCTCTAGCGGGAGTACCGAGACCCAGTACTTC. It encodes CSSSGSTETQYF.

This clone has a handful of counts. This chain connects TRBV9 to TRBJ1-1; D unresolved. The CDR3 spans 14 residues. Trimming stripped 2 bases from V and 3 bases from J, with 11 bases between. Looked up from germline, CDR1 is SGDLS and CDR2 is YYNGEE. DNA for the CDR3: TGTGCCAGCAGCGTGCACTGGAAGGACACTGAAGCTTTCTTT. Translated: CASSVHWKDTEAFF.

This clone was recorded only once. This chain uses TRBV2 with TRBJ2-1; D not certain. This CDR3 region has 11 residues. The V gene lost 5 bases and the J gene lost 8 bases, with 7 bases spanning the gap. Germline lookup yields CDR1 SNHLY and CDR2 FYNNEI. In DNA, the CDR3 is TGTGCCAGCAGTCCGTACCATGAGCAGTTCTTC. Protein: CASSPYHEQFF.

The J gene is TRBJ2-3, the V gene TRBV11-3, with D maybe TRBD1 (5 bases). The CDR3 totals 14 residues. V lost 4 bases, J lost 0 bases, and 8 bases lay in between. The germline V gene has CDR1 SGHNT and CDR2 YENEEA. CDR3 residues: CASSWTYSTDTQYF. The CDR3, as DNA: TGTGCCAGCAGCTGGACATACAGCACAGATACGCAGTATTTT.

The chain is built from TRBV7-3 and TRBJ2-3, with a tentative D call TRBD1 (6 bases). V was trimmed by 4 bases and J by 2 bases, leaving 13 bases between them. In germline, CDR1 is SGHTA, CDR2 FQGTGA. The CDR3 runs 15 residues. The CDR3: CASSYQGLDTDTQYF. The CDR3 DNA sequence: TGTGCCAGCAGCTACCAGGGGCTAGACACAGATACGCAGTATTTT.

This chain's CDR3 is CASSLEPATGGEKLFF. CDR3 DNA: TGTGCCAGCAGCTTAGAGCCGGCGACAGGGGGTGAAAAACTGTTTTTT. The V call is TRBV7-6, the J call TRBJ1-4; TRBD1 matches at 9 bases. After removal of 1 base from V and 7 bases from J, the junction contained 7 bases not matched to a gene. CDR3 length: 16 amino acids. Looked up from germline, CDR1 is SGHVS and CDR2 is FNYEAQ.

The chain combines TRBV4-1 with TRBJ2-7; TRBD1 matches at 8 bases. Per the germline V gene, CDR1 is MGHRA and CDR2 is YSYEKL. The CDR3 sequence is 15 residues long. The V and J ends lost 5 bases and 3 bases, in that order; junction bases with no gene match: 9. The CDR3 nucleotides read TGCGCCAGCAGCGACAGGGGCGGTGGGGTCTACGAGCAGTACTTC. It translates to CASSDRGGGVYEQYF.

The V and J genes are TRBV15 and TRBJ1-4; D remains ambiguous. CDR3 size: 12 residues. Trimming removed 0 bases at V and 14 bases at J, with 10 bases between. Germline V CDR1 and CDR2: LNHNV, YYDKDF (reference sequence). CDR3 protein: CATSRDGTRLFF. The CDR3 DNA follows: TGTGCCACCAGCAGAGATGGCACTCGGCTGTTTTTT.

By sample share, this clone is medium-sized. The J gene is TRBJ1-1, the V gene TRBV5-4; D not resolved. Germline values: CDR1 SGHNT, CDR2 YYREEE (reference sequence). CDR3 length: 15 residues. V lost 4 bases to trimming and J lost 1 base, with 14 bases between them. The CDR3 bases are TGTGCCAGCAGCCTACCAGGTGCCTCGAACACTGAAGCTTTCTTT. This gives the protein CASSLPGASNTEAFF.